This T cell receptor beta chain was sequenced during a study of shared clonotypes between healthy human individuals. Overall study results and limits: The sole specimen, blood, was sampled, and tissue repertoires likely differ.

The CDR3 is made up of 14 amino acids. The V gene end was trimmed by 3 bases and the J gene end by 5 bases; junction bases not matched to a gene: 5. Germline loops: CDR1 SGHRS, CDR2 YFSETQ. The method was immunoSEQ multiplex PCR; TCRdb's version includes in-frame clones alone and lacks a portion of them. The sample carries 400,000 to 600,000 clones, about 75% recorded once. The study drew all its donors from Caucasian adults living in Nashville, Tennessee. For unsorted samples, genomic DNA was extracted from roughly 95 million PBMCs. With respect to this clone: Its antigen is undetermined.

The specimen was PBMCs. The chain joins TRBV5-1 to TRBJ2-7, with 10 bases lining up with TRBD2. The receptor's source is a woman aged 40 to 55 in good health. Some clones in this sample may be carry-over from other donors' samples. The CDR3 here is CASSSTSGTHEQYF. The DNA of the CDR3 is TGCGCCAGCAGCTCTACTAGCGGGACCCACGAGCAGTACTTC.